This T cell receptor (beta chain) was obtained from a study of tumor-infiltrating T cells and Merkel cell polyomavirus (dated by TCRdb to about 2017). A note on the overall study: The study examined CD8+ T cells specific for the Merkel cell polyomavirus KLL epitope in Merkel cell carcinoma patients. Patients came in at different disease stages and had a median follow-up of around 3 years, ranging from 1.1 to 6.0 years. Patient treatments varied, were not standardized, and included chemotherapy, radiation and immunotherapies. In roughly 15 samples, KLL-tetramer-sorted cells taken from blood or tumor-infiltrating lymphocytes underwent TRB sequencing, as did about a dozen matched whole-tumor samples. Most whole-tumor samples were approximately 24-micron curls cut from formalin-fixed, paraffin-embedded tissue blocks. In the whole study, one tumor sample was a frozen nodal tumor digest, and another tumor sample was a flash-frozen core biopsy of a metastasis. Overall study outcomes, separate from this receptor: Significantly improved MCC-specific survival was associated with a higher fraction of KLL-specific T cells within tumors (about 1.7-18% versus about 0-0.15%). Because the study covered only a single viral epitope, T cells targeting other Merkel cell polyomavirus epitopes were not captured. A greater number of unique KLL-specific clonotypes in tumors (about 5-120 vs 0-3) was associated with a significant advantage in MCC-specific survival (P = 0.0051). KLL-specific TRB repertoires were diverse and largely private, with only one public clonotype among hundreds of unique sequences, shared by two patients. The small sample size of the study (n = 12 patients) is a limitation.

Concerning this clone: This receptor's antigen is unknown. Base-call qualities are not available, and no considerably larger clone is one nucleotide away.

Library preparation was by the immunoSEQ multiplex PCR assay. Genomic DNA extraction, TRB sequencing and normalization were performed by Adaptive Biotechnologies (Seattle, WA). The published analysis was carried out like this. Clonality was calculated as one minus the Shannon entropy of productive TRB sequences, normalized by log2 of unique productive sequences. KLL-specific clonotypes in tumors were identified by matching TCRbeta CDR3 amino acid sequences with those from each patient's tetramer-sorted sample. Here the immuneACCESS table is served through TCRdb, limited to in-frame sequences with V and J called. Missing clones are a known gap in these copies; in checked studies unresolved V genes cover under half, and the rest lacks a known reason. V and J calls and clone size are as listed in that table; D and trimming were resolved from the DNA. The sample has 25,000 or so clones on record, roughly 87% of them singletons. The ten top clones hold around 2.5% of the sample.

Robust positive staining for Merkel cell polyomavirus Large T antigen was observed by immunohistochemistry in the tumors of all patients. The study included about a dozen Merkel cell carcinoma patients whose blood and/or cultured TIL contained robust KLL-tetramer+ populations exceeding 0.04% of CD8+ T cells. Every patient was Caucasian, and patient ages had a median of around 65 years and ranged from about 50 to 77 years. Lymph node tumors were analyzed for patients with unknown primaries presenting with nodal disease, or where primary tissue was insufficient. The CDR1 and CDR2 encoded by the germline V gene are SGHRS and YFSETQ. From V the trimming removes 3 bases and from J it removes 11 bases, while the gene matches leave 8 bases of the junction unaccounted for. Reading from cysteine to phenylalanine, the CDR3 counts 15 amino acids. This entry keeps only the CDR3 DNA: 45 bases, framed from base 1.

This sequence uses TRBV5-1 and TRBJ2-1; 13 central bases correspond to TRBD2. The sequenced sample was lymph node tissue. This TCR was recovered from a man aged 50 to 59 with Merkel cell carcinoma. CDR3 protein: CASSSTGLAGNKQFF. The nucleotides read TGCGCCAGCAGCTCCACGGGACTAGCGGGGAACAAGCAGTTCTTC.